The TCR gamma chain described here comes from a study of gamma-delta chains in newborns, infants, children. Study in general: Innate gammadelta T cells reportedly expand polyclonally right after birth, driven by microbial exposure, per the title.

As concerns this clone: A much larger clone sits a single nucleotide away, making a read error possible.

TCRdb redid clone calling on the reads using CATT. This sample carries 550 to 850 gamma-chain clones, around 1.6% of them seen once, and the ten largest clones take about 18%. This CDR3 is 14 amino acids long. CDR1 is VTNTFY, CDR2 YDVSTARD, per germline (reference sequence). V dropped 0 bases and J dropped 6; count of bases not matched to a gene: 8. The specimen sequenced was blood. The V and J genes are TRGV3 and TRGJ1 or TRGJ2. This sequence was found in a child who was a newborn, infant or young child, either healthy, febrile or measles-vaccinated (not recorded which). CDR3 DNA sequence: TGTGCCACCTGGGACAGGCCGGAGTGTTATAAGAAACTCTTT. This codes for CATWDRPECYKKLF.